The T cell receptor beta chain under discussion was sequenced for a study of T cell repertoires in cytomegalovirus infection. There are many counts of this clonotype. TCRdb itself ran the reads through MiXCR, one entry per CDR3 protein. In the table there are about 76,000 distinct CDR3 sequences, 3.7% of which are singletons. The CDR3 consists of 14 residues. Germline CDR1 is MNHEY and CDR2 is SVGEGT. Trimming removed 7 bases at V and 4 bases at J, with 15 bases between. The source is a human donor in good health (CMV status not recorded). Some clones in this sample may be carry-over from other donors' samples. The chain employs TRBV6-2 or TRBV6-3 and TRBJ2-3; D is possibly TRBD2 (5 bases). Sequencing input: PBMCs. Here the CDR3 DNA reads TGTGCCAGCACCCTAGGGTGGACTCCAGATACGCAGTATTTT. It codes for CASTLGWTPDTQYF.